These 31 T cell receptor beta chains came from one sample sequenced in a study of vaccination and CD4 T cells after COVID-19 (dated by TCRdb to between 2021 and 2024). The library was produced with PCR. Instrument used: Illumina iSeq 100. Starting from the raw public reads, TCRdb applied fastp trimming at Q25, assembled clones with MiXCR and retained in-frame beta chains. Rows with a matching CDR3 protein are joined into one entry that keeps the most common DNA and genes. The sample contains some 40,000 distinct CDR3 sequences, around 35% of them found a single time. 5% to 6.5% of the sample lies in the top ten. This specimen's time point label, interpreted: late sampling 161 to 241 days after vaccination in a few convalescent patients. Source: CD4+ T cells from blood, taken about 7 months after SARS-CoV-2 vaccination. Source of these receptors: a human donor who had recovered from COVID-19.

This clonotype was seen more than once but under ten times. This chain links TRBV10-3 with TRBJ2-2; D is unclear. The CDR3 runs 13 residues. Germline values: CDR1 ENHRY, CDR2 SYGVKD. V was cut by 6 bases and J by 6 bases, with 11 bases left in between. CDR3 DNA: TGTGCCATCAGGCGGATTAGCCCCGGGGAGCTGTTTTTT. It codes for CAIRRISPGELFF.

V usage is TRBV6-5 and J usage is TRBJ1-3; possibly TRBD1 for D (6 bases). V dropped 4 bases and J dropped 4 bases, with 17 bases sitting between them. This CDR3 comprises 16 residues. Germline values: CDR1 MNHEY, CDR2 SVGAGI. In DNA form, the CDR3 reads TGTGCCAGCAGTTTGCGCCCGGGGGCGGGAGGAAACACCATATATTTT. It is translated as CASSLRPGAGGNTIYF.

CDR3 amino acids: CSARDFRGNEQFF. The CDR3 DNA is TGCAGTGCCCGGGACTTCCGAGGGAATGAGCAGTTCTTC. The chain uses TRBV20-1 and TRBJ2-1; TRBD2 might be the D (6 bases). The germline V gene encodes CDR1 DFQATT and CDR2 SNEGSKA (reference sequence). The CDR3 is 13 residues long. V shed 6 bases and J shed 7 bases, with 16 bases lying between them.

This clonotype was recorded a few times. The rearrangement uses TRBV6-2 or TRBV6-3 and TRBJ2-7; D not resolved. The germline CDR1 and CDR2 sequences are MNHEY and SVGEGT. The CDR3 length is 13 residues. V lost 5 bases to trimming and J lost 3 bases, with 11 bases between them. The CDR3 region is CASSPNRNYEQYF. For the CDR3, the DNA is TGTGCCAGCAGTCCCAATCGGAACTACGAGCAGTACTTC.

This clonotype was counted only a few times. This chain joins TRBV7-9 and TRBJ1-4, with a weak D call TRBD1 (6 bases). The V end was cut by 5 bases, the J end by 11 bases, with 15 bases between. CDR3 length equals 13 residues. Germline V lookup: CDR1 SEHNR, CDR2 FQNEAQ (reference sequence). CDR3 region: CASSPWTAEKLFF. CDR3 bases: TGTGCCAGCAGCCCGTGGACAGCCGAGAAACTGTTTTTT.

The CDR3 is CASSFQGSEQYF. The CDR3 nucleotides read TGTGCCAGCAGTTTCCAAGGGTCCGAGCAGTACTTC. The chain has TRBV28 and TRBJ2-7; D call uncertain. The CDR3 covers 12 residues. Trimming removed 3 bases at V and 6 bases at J, with 9 bases between. In germline, CDR1 is MDHEN, CDR2 SYDVKM.

This clonotype turned up a few times. The chain couples TRBV20-1 to TRBJ1-5; unclear D gene. Germline CDR1 reads DFQATT; CDR2 reads SNEGSKA (reference sequence). CDR3 length equals 16 residues. V was cut by 0 bases and J by 0 bases, with 12 bases left in between. The CDR3 loop reads CSARDLRGYSNQPQHF. The CDR3 DNA sequence: TGCAGTGCTAGAGATCTCAGAGGATATAGCAATCAGCCCCAGCATTTT.

The J gene is TRBJ2-3, the V gene TRBV20-1, with 8 bases identical to TRBD2. The CDR3 is 15 amino acids. Looked up from germline, CDR1 is DFQATT and CDR2 is SNEGSKA (reference sequence). V was clipped by 1 base and J by 4 bases; unmatched bases: 7. This CDR3 is CSARGAGREADTQYF. The CDR3 nucleotides read TGCAGTGCTAGAGGGGCGGGGCGGGAGGCAGATACGCAGTATTTT.

This chain connects TRBV7-9 to TRBJ2-1; 8 nucleotides line up with TRBD2. This CDR3 has 12 amino acids. Germline values: CDR1 SEHNR, CDR2 FQNEAQ (reference sequence). J gave up 13 bases and V 1 base, and 3 bases lay outside the gene matches. CDR3 coding DNA: TGTGCCAGCAGCTTAGGTAGCGGGGATCAGTTCTTC. Translating it yields CASSLGSGDQFF.

This clonotype was counted once. V is TRBV7-3 and J is TRBJ1-1, with D uncertain. The CDR3 length is 9 residues. The germline gives CDR1 SGHTA, CDR2 FQGTGA. With 5 bases removed from V and 11 bases from J, the gap between germline ends came to 6 bases. The chain's CDR3 is CASSPGAFF. The CDR3 bases are TGTGCCAGCAGCCCCGGGGCTTTCTTT. Combining the CDR3 with reference TRBV7-3 and TRBJ1-1 gives the whole variable domain GAGVSQTPSNKVTEKGKYVELRCDPISGHTALYWYRQSLGQGPEFLIYFQGTGAADDSGLPNDRFFAVRPEGSVSTLKIQRTERGDSAVYLCASSPGAFFGQGTRLTVV.

V gene TRBV6-1 combines with J gene TRBJ2-1; the match to TRBD2 covers 7 bases. The CDR3 runs to 16 residues. The V and J ends lost 8 bases and 2 bases, in that order; junction bases with no gene match: 12. CDR1 is MNHNS, CDR2 SASEGT, per germline. This chain's CDR3 is CASRLLSSGTYNEQFF. The CDR3 nucleotides read TGTGCCAGCCGGCTCCTCTCAAGCGGGACCTACAATGAGCAGTTCTTC.

V is TRBV28 and J is TRBJ2-3; D gene ambiguous. Germline V gene data show CDR1 as MDHEN and CDR2 as SYDVKM. Between the trimmed V and J ends, which lost 10 bases and 1 base, there was a span of 12 bases. This CDR3 is 13 amino acids long. The DNA of the CDR3 is TGTGCCACCAAAAACTCCGGCACAGATACGCAGTATTTT. As protein: CATKNSGTDTQYF. Using reference TRBV28 and TRBJ2-3 for the parts outside the CDR3, the full variable domain is DVKVTQSSRYLVKRTGEKVFLECVQDMDHENMFWYRQDPGLGLRLIYFSYDVKMKEKGDIPEGYSVSREKKERFSLILESASTNQTSMYLCATKNSGTDTQYFGPGTRLTVL.

The J gene is TRBJ2-3, the V gene TRBV23-1; D possibly matches TRBD1 or TRBD2 (5 bases each). TRBV23-1 is sorted into the ORF group, with uncertain function. Trimming stripped 4 bases from V and 0 bases from J, with 8 bases between. The CDR3 is made up of 14 amino acids. CDR3 sequence (DNA): TGCGCCAGCAGTCGGGACCGAAGCACAGATACGCAGTATTTT. It specifies CASSRDRSTDTQYF.

The chain combines TRBV19 with TRBJ2-5; possibly TRBD1 for D (6 bases). The CDR3 is 16 amino acids. V was shortened by 4 bases and J by 5 bases, with 20 bases between the two germline ends. In germline, CDR1 is LNHDA, CDR2 SQIVND (reference sequence). The CDR3: CASSSPIQGTGETQYF. The CDR3 nucleotides are TGTGCCAGTAGTAGCCCAATCCAGGGGACCGGGGAGACCCAGTACTTC.

The gene calls are TRBV20-1 and TRBJ1-1; D not certain. Germline loops: CDR1 DFQATT, CDR2 SNEGSKA (reference sequence). The CDR3 loop spans 14 amino acids. V was shortened by 0 bases and J by 8 bases, with 16 bases between the two germline ends. The CDR3 DNA follows: TGCAGTGCTAGAGAGGGGATAAGGACTTTCGAAGCTTTCTTT. It codes for CSAREGIRTFEAFF.

The chain carries TRBV20-1 and TRBJ1-1; maybe TRBD1 (6 bases). The CDR3 loop spans 13 amino acids. The V gene's germline CDR1 is DFQATT and CDR2 SNEGSKA (reference sequence). Deletions cut 0 bases from V and 3 bases from J, with 8 bases between. The CDR3 nucleotides are TGCAGTGCTAGAGAGGGGGCGGACACTGAAGCTTTCTTT. This codes for CSAREGADTEAFF.

This clonotype was counted a few times. This chain joins TRBV6-1 and TRBJ1-2; the match to TRBD1 covers 9 bases. V gave up 6 bases and J gave up 4 bases; unmatched junction bases: 9. Germline lookup yields CDR1 MNHNS and CDR2 SASEGT. The CDR3 is 15 amino acids. CDR3 in amino acids: CASRAQGALGYGYTF. Written as DNA, the CDR3 is TGTGCCAGCAGGGCACAGGGGGCGCTGGGCTATGGCTACACCTTC.

In its sample, this clonotype was seen a few times. The V gene is TRBV7-2, the J gene TRBJ2-3; D perhaps matches TRBD1 (5 bases). V was clipped by 6 bases and J by 3 bases, with 10 bases between them. Germline CDR1 and CDR2: SGHTA and FQGNSA. CDR3 length: 13 residues. The CDR3 DNA follows: TGTGCCAGCAGGTCTTCAGGGACAGATACGCAGTATTTT. It is translated as CASRSSGTDTQYF.

The CDR3 is CASSTPGSVKNIQYF. Here the CDR3 DNA reads TGTGCCAGCAGTACCCCTGGGAGTGTAAAAAACATTCAGTACTTC. This chain uses TRBV28 with TRBJ2-4, with TRBD2 as a possible D gene (5 bases). V was pared by 5 bases and J by 4 bases, with 15 bases between. The CDR3 consists of 15 residues. Per germline, CDR1 MDHEN and CDR2 SYDVKM.

This clonotype was seen a single time. The rearrangement uses TRBV2 and TRBJ2-7, with a weak D call TRBD1 (6 bases). CDR3 length: 14 amino acids. Trimming took off 3 bases at V and 1 base at J, with 10 bases between the two ends. CDR1 and CDR2 (germline): SNHLY, FYNNEI. Written as DNA, the CDR3 is TGTGCCAGCAGTGAGTATCAGGGGTCCTACGAGCAGTACTTC. Amino acids: CASSEYQGSYEQYF. The whole variable domain, remainder taken from reference TRBV2 and TRBJ2-7, is EPEVTQTPSHQVTQMGQEVILRCVPISNHLYFYWYRQILGQKVEFLVSFYNNEISEKSEIFDDQFSVERPDGSNFTLKIRSTKLEDSAMYFCASSEYQGSYEQYFGPGTRLTVT.

The CDR3 DNA reads TGCAGTGCTCGTTCCGCTTGGGCCTCTGGCTACACCTTC. Translation gives CSARSAWASGYTF. The chain has TRBV20-1 and TRBJ1-2; D not certain. This CDR3 comprises 13 residues. Germline lookup yields CDR1 DFQATT and CDR2 SNEGSKA (reference sequence). V was pared by 5 bases and J by 7 bases, with 17 bases between.

This clonotype was detected a few times. V is TRBV20-1 and J is TRBJ2-1; D is undetermined. Germline V gives CDR1 DFQATT, CDR2 SNEGSKA (reference sequence). Between the trimmed V and J ends, which lost 4 bases and 13 bases, there was a span of 14 bases. This CDR3 comprises 11 residues. DNA for the CDR3: TGCAGTGCTATTTTATCTCTAAACCAGTTCTTC. Protein: CSAILSLNQFF.

The rearrangement joins TRBV6-2 or TRBV6-3 to TRBJ1-5; no clear D gene. The CDR3 length is 13 residues. Germline lookup yields CDR1 MNHEY and CDR2 SVGEGT. The V end lost 5 bases, the J end lost 4 bases, and 9 bases lay between the germline ends. The CDR3 region is CASSQGKNQPQHF. CDR3 sequence (DNA): TGTGCCAGCAGTCAAGGGAAGAATCAGCCCCAGCATTTT.

The sample holds a few counts of this clonotype. The chain has TRBV6-1 and TRBJ2-1; D not certain. Between the trimmed V and J ends, which lost 4 bases and 0 bases, there was a span of 7 bases. This CDR3 region has 14 residues. Germline lookup yields CDR1 MNHNS and CDR2 SASEGT. This CDR3 reads CASSAVSSYNEQFF. CDR3 DNA: TGTGCCAGCAGTGCTGTGAGCTCCTACAATGAGCAGTTCTTC.

The rearrangement links TRBV25-1 to TRBJ2-7, with 7 bases that match TRBD1. This CDR3 contains 13 residues. V trimming: 9 bases; J trimming: 1 base; junction bases outside the gene matches: 6. Germline CDR1 MGHDK, CDR2 SYGVNS. The CDR3 sequence: CASTGQTSYEQYF. The DNA of the CDR3 is TGTGCCAGTACGGGACAGACTTCCTACGAGCAGTACTTC.

This chain links TRBV7-9 with TRBJ2-2; D not resolved. The CDR3 has 13 amino acids. Germline values: CDR1 SEHNR, CDR2 FQNEAQ (reference sequence). Trimming left V 2 bases short and J 2 bases short, with 3 bases between. DNA for the CDR3: TGTGCCAGCAGCTTAAGCAACACCGGGGAGCTGTTTTTT. Residues: CASSLSNTGELFF.

The chain couples TRBV6-1 to TRBJ1-1; TRBD1 is a possible D gene (6 bases). Trimming took 10 bases from V and 4 from J, leaving 16 bases between them. This CDR3 has 13 residues. Germline CDR1 and CDR2: MNHNS and SASEGT. CDR3 in DNA: TGTGCCACCCAGGGGTTTGAGGCCACTGAAGCTTTCTTT. Its translation: CATQGFEATEAFF.

The gene calls are TRBV6-1 and TRBJ2-1; TRBD2 aligns across 7 bases. J lost 8 bases, V lost 6 bases, and 19 bases had no gene match. This CDR3 region has 17 residues. The V gene's germline CDR1 is MNHNS and CDR2 SASEGT. The CDR3 sequence: CASSLRNSGGGRDEQFF. CDR3 sequence (DNA): TGTGCCAGCAGCCTTCGGAACTCCGGGGGAGGGCGGGATGAGCAGTTCTTC.

The chain uses TRBV4-2 and TRBJ2-3; a possible D gene is TRBD2 (5 bases). Germline V gene lookup returns CDR1 LGHNA and CDR2 YNFKEQ. V was pared by 0 bases and J by 6 bases, with 19 bases between. This CDR3 region has 17 residues. The CDR3 loop reads CASSQEAYSRGRDTQYF. The CDR3 DNA reads as TGTGCCAGCAGCCAAGAAGCCTACTCTCGAGGGCGTGATACGCAGTATTTT.

This chain uses TRBV28 with TRBJ1-5; TRBD1 agrees at 8 bases. The germline V gene has CDR1 MDHEN and CDR2 SYDVKM. The CDR3 extends over 14 amino acids. After removal of 6 bases from V and 4 bases from J, the junction contained 5 bases not matched to a gene. The CDR3 spells CASSTDRANQPQHF. CDR3 bases: TGTGCCAGCAGCACGGACAGGGCGAATCAGCCCCAGCATTTT.

This clonotype was detected a few times. The chain combines TRBV24-1 with TRBJ2-5; D is undetermined. The CDR3 length is 13 residues. Trimming left V 4 bases short and J 5 bases short, with 10 bases between. The germline V gene has CDR1 KGHDR and CDR2 SFDVKD. In DNA form, the CDR3 reads TGTGCCACCAGTGAAAGGGTAGGCGAGACCCAGTACTTC. Translation gives CATSERVGETQYF.